The present TCR beta chain was sequenced within a study of blood T cell repertoires in COVID-19 (dated by TCRdb to about 2020). The study in broad terms: Samples from collaborators originated in the United States, Italy and Spain and spanned both the acute and convalescent phases of COVID-19. HLA class I and class II types, where available, came from metadata supplied by the sample provider rather than from assay-based typing. Sample metadata almost always included a de-identified subject ID, COVID-19 status, age in years and sex. The samples were drawn from two sources: the first 160 participants of the ongoing ImmuneRACE study, and 1,254 subjects contributed by 6 global collaborators. The material from the prospective study consisted of cDNA or gDNA derived from T cells, B-cell-depleted T cells, or PBMCs. The repertoires were made available in a free public database intended to serve as a resource for research on the immune response to SARS-CoV-2. Subjects who had been exposed to COVID-19, were actively infected with it, or had recovered from it provided the deeply sampled blood TCRbeta repertoires that made up the dataset.

About this clone: Its antigen has not been determined. Per-base qualities were not stored, and no clone one base away is much larger.

The immunoSEQ Assay, a bias-controlled multiplex PCR, was used to amplify TCRbeta CDR3 regions from genomic DNA. Regarding the original processing steps: The number of nucleated cells in each sample was estimated by amplification of reference gene primers within the assay. To quantify the absolute abundance of each unique TCRbeta CDR3 rearrangement, sequence reads were collapsed and filtered. For each sample, productive Simpson clonality was calculated as the square root of Simpson's diversity index over productive rearrangements. TCRdb limited this immuneACCESS table to in-frame rearrangements with V and J called. A share of clones is missing; checked studies link under half to unresolved V genes, and the rest is unexplained. V and J calls plus clone size are reproduced from that table; the DNA served to infer D and trimming. The sample table holds some 200,000 clones, of which about 84% were seen once. The ten biggest clones cover around 13% of the sample.

Each collaborating institution followed its own protocols to collect whole blood in K2EDTA tubes. For TCRbeta analysis, collaborators shipped samples in one of three forms: frozen whole blood, isolated PBMCs, or DNA extracted from either of those sample types. The full study reports these points: Clinical and demographic metadata were provided uncurated, with the amount varying by source and participant.

Relative to germline, V is 4 bases shorter and J is 1 base shorter, with 10 bases between their ends. The germline V gene provides CDR1 MNHEY and CDR2 SVGAGI. Inclusive of the bounding cysteine and phenylalanine, the CDR3 is 14 residues long. The retained sequence is limited to the CDR3, 42 bases, with the frame set at the first base. This clonotype originated in a human donor in a cohort sampled during active COVID-19. The chain uses TRBV6-5 and TRBJ1-1; the D gene is perhaps TRBD1, from 5 matching bases. The sample was peripheral blood. The DNA sequence is given as TGTGCCAGCAGTTTGATAACAGGGAACACTGAAGCTTTCTTT. This is translated as CASSLITGNTEAFF.